This TCR beta chain emerged from a study of blood T cell repertoires in COVID-19. Study information: Nucleic acid was either cDNA or gDNA, and it came from T cells, B-cell-depleted T cells, or PBMCs.

In the original processing: Estimation of nucleated cell counts relied on the amplification of reference gene primers. TCRdb keeps only in-frame clones here, not all; method: immunoSEQ multiplex PCR. That table supplies the V and J calls and clone size; D and trimming were determined from the DNA. The sample consists of around 330,000 clones, over 75% of them appearing once. Concerning this clone: A junction end diverges from the germline sequence, so it may reflect a read error.

Grouping used clinical history reported by participants in a survey and questionnaire. Germline V lookup: CDR1 SGHRS, CDR2 YFSETQ. CDR3 size: 10 residues. The V and J genes are TRBV5-1 and TRBJ2-7; D remains unclear. The clonotype comes from a woman aged 40-49 years who had recovered from COVID-19. The sample was PBMCs or T cells enriched from blood (not recorded which). CDR3 in amino acids: CASSTSIYRF. As DNA, the CDR3 is TGCGCCAGCAGCACCAGTATTTATCGCTTC.